Reported below is one TCR beta chain. The protocol was immunoSEQ multiplex PCR, while the TCRdb copy is restricted to in-frame clones and leaves out a portion. The data hold around 220,000 clones, with around 90% observed a single time. Researchers sorted participants into cohorts using their self-reported clinical history. This sample was taken from a study of blood T cell repertoires in COVID-19. For the study at large: The United States, Italy and Spain supplied acute and convalescent COVID-19 samples. In each case, the material was cDNA or gDNA derived from T cells, B-cell-depleted T cells, or PBMCs.

CDR1 MDHEN and CDR2 SYDVKM come from the germline V gene. CDR3 length: 14 residues. J lost 8 bases, V lost 5 bases, and 7 bases had no gene match. The sequence was obtained from a woman between 25 and 40 years old with acute COVID-19. The J gene is TRBJ1-4, the V gene TRBV28, with 8 bases aligning to TRBD1. Sequencing was carried out using PBMCs or T cells enriched from blood (not recorded which). This CDR3 is CASSPWDRLEKLFF. In nucleotides, the CDR3 is TGTGCCAGCAGTCCGTGGGACAGGCTCGAAAAACTGTTTTTT.